This T cell receptor (beta chain) was sequenced for a study of blood T cells in healthy people across ages (dated by TCRdb to the mid-2010s). Background on the whole study: Template switching captured roughly one uniquely barcoded TCR beta cDNA molecule per two T cells in model experiments. The study measured age-related changes in TCR beta repertoire diversity using deep sequencing normalized with unique cDNA molecular identifiers. The donors were divided into four age groups: young (average around 17 years), middle-aged (approximately 42), aged (62) and long-lived (about 80). For two donors (one aged 18 to 30 and one aged 80 or older), the study analyzed two additional independent replicas of 1 million unique cDNA reads from the same blood draw.

The donors were roughly 38 Caucasian individuals from Russia, aged roughly 6 to 100 years, who were systemically healthy. Each donor gave about 9.7 milliliters of peripheral blood, drawn into EDTA-treated Vacutainer tubes. PBMCs were isolated by Ficoll-Paque density-gradient centrifugation, with at least 7 million obtained per sample. Trizol reagent was used to extract total RNA from the PBMCs, yielding at least 6 micrograms per sample. The percentages of naive CD45RAhigh/CD27high T cells were determined by flow cytometry on a PBMC aliquot from every donor. Receptors were amplified or captured by 5' RACE. The reads were generated on an Illumina HiSeq 2500. A second PCR of roughly 7 to 11 cycles was run with a J-beta primer mix and a sample-barcoded 5' primer. A unique molecular identifier was introduced onto each TCR beta cDNA molecule by a template-switch 5' adaptor carrying 12 random nucleotides. At least 2.5 million CDR3-containing paired-end reads were obtained from each sample. The Mint cDNA synthesis kit, primed by a TRBC-specific oligonucleotide, was used to synthesize first-strand cDNA from all RNA. After uracil-DNA glycosylase treatment, a first 18-cycle PCR used universal primers M1SS and BC2_uni_R on all cDNA. The study's processing was this. For normalization, 1 million high-quality reads, each with a distinct molecular identifier, were randomly selected from each sample. Reads sharing molecular identifiers were discarded rather than binned into consensus sequences. MiTCR, run with a Q25 quality threshold and the strictest error-elimination algorithm, handled CDR3 identification, clonotype clustering and error correction. A nonparametric unseen species model with Euler transformation was used to estimate lower-bound total TCR beta diversity. TCRdb itself trimmed the public reads at Q25 with fastp, ran MiXCR and retained productive beta chains. Rows with a matching CDR3 protein are joined into one entry that keeps the most common DNA and genes. What appears here as the V and J calls and clone size reflects TCRdb's work, not the paper's. For this sample there are over a million distinct CDR3 sequences; 20% to 25% appear just once. The ten top clones hold less than 0.85% of the sample.

The research as a whole found: There was a strong correlation between observed TCR beta diversity and the percentage of naive T cells measured by flow cytometry. Because profiling used bulk unsorted PBMCs, naive and antigen-experienced compartments could not be compared conclusively. Estimates of total diversity based on one million sequenced T cells were regarded as lower bounds and as underestimates. The CMV infection status of donors was not known, potentially confounding age-related changes in expanded clonotypes. Observed TCR beta diversity per million T cells fell roughly linearly with age, and a significant reduction was already apparent by age around 40. The long-lived group showed more naive CD4+ T cells, fewer expanded clones and increased TCR diversity than the aged group, suggesting age selection.

Reading from cysteine to phenylalanine, the CDR3 counts 16 amino acids. CDR3 DNA is the only sequence kept; it has 48 bases, read in frame from the first base. The germline V gene (reference sequence) gives CDR1 as LNHNV and CDR2 as YYDKDF. This clonotype has just a few counts. Its antigen is unknown. The junction does not match germline at one end; this may be a read error. The same sample was also used in a study of T cells of mothers and their children. The second investigation adds: Nine systemically healthy Caucasian individuals, comprising three mothers and their six children, were included as donors. cDNA synthesis used all of the extracted RNA, with 1.5 ug of RNA in each 15 ul reaction. In the second PCR, sample barcodes and 2-4 random nucleotides were introduced via the M1S primer. Over 8 million TCR beta CDR3 reads were obtained for each mother, and approximately 2.9 million reads were obtained for each child. TCR recombination output is similarly shaped by thymic selection in related and unrelated pairs, with a minor effect exerted by inherited differences. Normalized repertoire overlap in related mother-child pairs was always slightly higher than in unrelated mother-child pairs, but the difference was never significant. With a sensitivity of around 97 clones per million clonotypes, no persistent microchimeric T cell clones were detected. The study used deep NGS to compare TCR beta repertoires of mothers and children, seeking features distinguishing related mother-child pairs from unrelated individuals. On average, the children were approximately 11 +/- 4 years old, while the mothers were about 37 +/- 4 years old. After adapter ligation with NEBNext reagents, the libraries were sequenced on Illumina HiSeq 2000 with 100+100 nt paired-end reads. To prevent cross-contamination, the mother and child libraries were prepared one month apart and sequenced in separate runs. Between roughly 450,000 and 2,000,000 distinct TCR beta clonotypes were identified per donor. Naive TCR beta clonotypes were estimated from low-frequency clonotypes matched to each donor's FACS-determined naive share, without sorting.

This TCR was sampled from a girl aged 2 to 10 in good health. Recombination linked TRBV15 to TRBJ1-2; the D gene cannot be resolved reliably. Sequences were obtained from blood. At the DNA level, the sequence is TGTGCCACCAGCAGAGATTATAGGGTATCTAACTATGGCTACGCCTTC. Translation gives CATSRDYRVSNYGYAF.